The T cell receptor beta chain under discussion was sequenced for a study of blood T cells in healthy people across ages. Primed by a sample-barcoded 5' primer and a J-beta primer mix, a second PCR proceeded for about 7 to 11 cycles. One entry per CDR3 protein, called by TCRdb with MiXCR from the 5' RACE reads. The sample holds roughly 830,000 distinct CDR3 sequences; 62% are singletons and the top ten take about a quarter. Between the trimmed V and J ends, which lost 7 bases and 4 bases, there was a span of 26 bases. This CDR3 has 18 amino acids. Germline loops: CDR1 MRHNA, CDR2 SNTAGT. The sequenced sample was blood. The clonotype originates from a man under 40 in good health. This chain links TRBV6-4 with TRBJ2-1; a weak D match, TRBD2 (6 bases). The CDR3 DNA reads as TGTGCCAGCACCCATAAAGAAGACCAGGGACTGAATTACAATGAGCAGTTCTTC. Translated, it gives CASTHKEDQGLNYNEQFF.